This is a list of T cell receptor beta chains from one sample in a study of shared T cell receptors in the human thymus. The method was immunoSEQ multiplex PCR; TCRdb's version includes in-frame clones alone and lacks a portion of them. The sample comprises about 380,000 clones, just under 95% of which are singletons, and roughly 0.021% rests with the top ten. The material sequenced was thymocytes. These receptors were obtained from a human donor. Both conserved end residues are part of each CDR3. The D gene is left open where the match is weak. Rows give clone size only sometimes, using once, few, many, or a class for an expanded clone.

V: TRBV15; D: TRBD1; size: NA; J: TRBJ1-5; CDR3: CATSRDPTGQGVGQPQHF; DNA: TGTGCCACCAGCAGAGATCCAACGGGACAGGGGGTAGGTCAGCCCCAGCATTTT
V: TRBV27; D: NA; size: NA; J: TRBJ2-5; CDR3: CASSFQGGCQETQYF; DNA: TGTGCCAGCAGTTTTCAGGGGGGGTGCCAAGAGACCCAGTACTTC
V: TRBV4-2; D: TRBD2; size: NA; J: TRBJ2-1; CDR3: CASSQAREGRNEQFF; DNA: TGTGCCAGCAGCCAAGCCCGGGAGGGCAGGAATGAGCAGTTCTTC
V: TRBV4-3; D: TRBD1; size: once; J: TRBJ1-6; CDR3: CASSPRQGGNENSPLHF; DNA: TGCGCCAGCAGCCCTCGACAGGGGGGCAATGAGAATTCACCCCTCCACTTT
V: TRBV2; D: TRBD1; size: NA; J: TRBJ2-7; CDR3: CARQKGASYEQYF; DNA: TGTGCCAGGCAGAAGGGGGCAAGCTACGAGCAGTACTTC
V: TRBV28; D: NA; size: NA; J: TRBJ1-5; CDR3: CASTWRWELDQPQHF; DNA: TGTGCCAGTACCTGGAGGTGGGAACTGGATCAGCCCCAGCATTTT
V: TRBV5-8; D: NA; size: NA; J: TRBJ1-4; CDR3: CASSLGRDKEKLFF; DNA: TGTGCCAGCAGCTTAGGCAGGGATAAGGAAAAACTGTTTTTT
V: TRBV7-2; D: TRBD1; size: NA; J: TRBJ2-7; CDR3: CASTLGTGSYEQYF; DNA: TGTGCCAGCACCCTAGGGACAGGATCCTACGAGCAGTACTTC
V: TRBV29-1; D: NA; size: NA; J: TRBJ2-7; CDR3: CSVVRTETSYEQYF; DNA: TGCAGCGTTGTGCGGACAGAAACCTCCTACGAGCAGTACTTC
V: TRBV27; D: TRBD2; size: NA; J: TRBJ2-5; CDR3: CASTGTSGSRETQYF; DNA: TGTGCCAGCACCGGGACTAGCGGGAGTCGGGAGACCCAGTACTTC
V: TRBV9; D: NA; size: NA; J: TRBJ1-2; CDR3: CASSVGAHGYTF; DNA: TGTGCCAGCAGCGTAGGTGCTCATGGCTACACCTTC
V: TRBV7-2; D: NA; size: NA; J: TRBJ2-3; CDR3: CASSFKGLAPNTDTQYF; DNA: TGTGCCAGCAGCTTTAAGGGGCTAGCGCCCAACACAGATACGCAGTATTTT
V: TRBV14; D: NA; size: NA; J: TRBJ2-6; CDR3: CASSQDRGAVKSSGANVLTF; DNA: TGTGCCAGCAGCCAAGATCGGGGAGCAGTAAAGAGCTCTGGGGCCAACGTCCTGACTTTC
V: TRBV7-8; D: TRBD2; size: NA; J: TRBJ2-5; CDR3: CASSHSLAGGTRETQYF; DNA: TGTGCCAGCAGCCACTCTTTAGCGGGAGGCACTAGGGAGACCCAGTACTTC
V: TRBV19; D: TRBD2; size: NA; J: TRBJ2-1; CDR3: CASRIYEDKSSREGHNEQFF; DNA: TGCGCCAGTAGGATATATGAAGACAAGAGCTCCCGGGAGGGCCACAATGAGCAGTTCTTC
V: TRBV18; D: NA; size: NA; J: TRBJ2-7; CDR3: CASSPPGGTYEQYF; DNA: TGTGCCAGCTCACCTCCCGGGGGAACCTACGAGCAGTACTTC